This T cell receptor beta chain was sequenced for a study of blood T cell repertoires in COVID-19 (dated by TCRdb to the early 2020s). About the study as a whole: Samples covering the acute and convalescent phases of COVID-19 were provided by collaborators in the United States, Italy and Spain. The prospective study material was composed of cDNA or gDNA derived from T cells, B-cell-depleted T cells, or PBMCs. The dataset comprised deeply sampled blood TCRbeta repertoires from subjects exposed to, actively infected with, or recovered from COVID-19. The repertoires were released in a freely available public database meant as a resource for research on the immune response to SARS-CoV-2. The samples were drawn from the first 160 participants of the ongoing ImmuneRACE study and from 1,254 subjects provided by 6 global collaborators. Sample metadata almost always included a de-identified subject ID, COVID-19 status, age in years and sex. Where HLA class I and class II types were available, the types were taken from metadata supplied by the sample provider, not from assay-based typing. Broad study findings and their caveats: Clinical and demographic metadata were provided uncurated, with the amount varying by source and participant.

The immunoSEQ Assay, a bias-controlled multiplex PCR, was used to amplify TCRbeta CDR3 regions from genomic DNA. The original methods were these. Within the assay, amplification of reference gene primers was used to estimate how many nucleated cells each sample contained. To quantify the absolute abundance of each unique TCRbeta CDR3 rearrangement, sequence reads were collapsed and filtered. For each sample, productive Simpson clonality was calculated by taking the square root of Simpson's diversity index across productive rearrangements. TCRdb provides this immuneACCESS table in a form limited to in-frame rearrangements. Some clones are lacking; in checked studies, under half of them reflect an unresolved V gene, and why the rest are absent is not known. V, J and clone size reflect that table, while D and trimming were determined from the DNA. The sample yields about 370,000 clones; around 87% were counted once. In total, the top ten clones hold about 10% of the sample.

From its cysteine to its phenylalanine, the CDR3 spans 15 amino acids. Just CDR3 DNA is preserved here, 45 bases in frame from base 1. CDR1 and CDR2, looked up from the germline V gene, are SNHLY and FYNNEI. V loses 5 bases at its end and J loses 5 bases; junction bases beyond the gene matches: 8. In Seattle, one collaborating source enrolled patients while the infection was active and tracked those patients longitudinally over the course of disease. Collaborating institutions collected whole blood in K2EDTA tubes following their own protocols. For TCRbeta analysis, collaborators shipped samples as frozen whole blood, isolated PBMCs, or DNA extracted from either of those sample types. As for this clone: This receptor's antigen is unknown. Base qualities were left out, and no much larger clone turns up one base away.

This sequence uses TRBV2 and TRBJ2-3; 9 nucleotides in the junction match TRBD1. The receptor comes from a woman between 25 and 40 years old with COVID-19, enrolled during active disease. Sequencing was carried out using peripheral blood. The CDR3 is CASSPRDRVRDTQYF. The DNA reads TGTGCCAGCAGTCCCCGGGACAGGGTGAGAGATACGCAGTATTTT.